This TCR beta chain stems from a study of technical replicates of blood from a few donors. Sequencing was performed with immunoSEQ multiplex PCR; in TCRdb, only in-frame clones are kept and a portion is missing. The sample has about 89,000 clones; approximately 94% are singletons. V was clipped by 3 bases and J by 3 bases; unmatched bases: 10. The CDR3 sequence is 16 residues long. Germline lookup yields CDR1 MDHEN and CDR2 SYDVKM. Source material: T cells isolated from PBMCs. J is TRBJ2-5 and V is TRBV28, with TRBD2 matching over 7 bases. The sequence derives from a human donor in good health. The CDR3 spells CASSFLGGSAKETQYF. CDR3 nucleotide sequence: TGTGCCAGCAGTTTTCTAGGCGGGAGCGCTAAAGAGACCCAGTACTTC.